These 6 T cell receptor beta chains share one sample of origin, sequenced in a study of control samples from healthy donors and cancer patients. Sequenced by immunoSEQ multiplex PCR; TCRdb stores in-frame clones only, minus some. The sample has roughly 150,000 clones, 70% to 90% seen once. Sequencing was done on a sample of blood. Receptors were obtained from a man aged 18 to 29 in good health.

This clone was found once. The chain employs TRBV6-5 and TRBJ2-1; D gene unclear. The length of the CDR3 is 14 residues. CDR1 is MNHEY and CDR2 is SVGAGI in the germline V gene. Trimming left V 2 bases short and J 8 bases short, with 13 bases between. The CDR3 region has the DNA TGTGCCAGCAGTTACATAGGACGCGTCTATGAGCAGTTCTTC. It translates to CASSYIGRVYEQFF.

The chain joins TRBV19 to TRBJ2-7, with 7 bases that match TRBD1. Losses at the gene ends were 1 base for V and 2 bases for J; bases not matched to a gene: 2. The CDR3 contains 14 residues. The V gene's germline CDR1 is LNHDA and CDR2 SQIVND (reference sequence). The CDR3 sequence: CASSIGGQTYEQYF. The CDR3 DNA is TGTGCCAGTAGTATAGGGGGACAGACCTACGAGCAGTACTTC. The full variable domain, in which reference TRBV19 and TRBJ2-7 provide the parts outside the CDR3, is DGGITQSPKYLFRKEGQNVTLSCEQNLNHDAMYWYRQDPGQGLRLIYYSQIVNDFQKGDIAEGYSVSREKKESFPLTVTSAQKNPTAFYLCASSIGGQTYEQYFGPGTRLTVT.

The chain employs TRBV3-1 (or the pseudogene TRBV3-2) and TRBJ2-7; tentative D call: TRBD2 (6 bases). From germline, CDR1 is LGHDT and CDR2 YNNKEL (reference sequence). The V end lost 1 base, the J end lost 7 bases, and 8 bases lay between the germline ends. The CDR3 runs to 12 residues. DNA for the CDR3: TGTGCCAGCAGCCAAGGGGCGGGGGAGCAGTACTTC. Amino acid sequence: CASSQGAGEQYF.

The chain carries TRBV10-2 and TRBJ2-3; the D is unclear. Trimming shortened V by 3 bases and J by 3 bases, and 1 base separated the two germline ends. Germline values: CDR1 WSHSY, CDR2 SAAADI. This CDR3 is built from 11 residues. The CDR3 is CASSETDTQYF. As DNA, the CDR3 is TGCGCCAGCAGTGAAACAGATACGCAGTATTTT.

The chain joins TRBV7-2 to TRBJ2-2; 11 nucleotides agree with TRBD2. The CDR3 consists of 16 residues. The germline V gene encodes CDR1 SGHTA and CDR2 FQGNSA. The V and J ends lost 5 bases and 1 base, in that order; junction bases with no gene match: 3. This chain's CDR3 is CASSITSGGNTGELFF. CDR3 DNA: TGTGCCAGCAGCATCACTAGCGGGGGGAACACCGGGGAGCTGTTTTTT.

V gene TRBV28 combines with J gene TRBJ2-2; a possible D gene is TRBD1 (5 bases). The CDR3 loop spans 14 amino acids. V lost 5 bases and J 3 bases, leaving 10 bases between the germline ends. Germline assignment: CDR1 MDHEN and CDR2 SYDVKM. CDR3 sequence: CASSPGRDTGELFF. CDR3 nucleotides: TGTGCCAGCAGTCCGGGCAGGGACACCGGGGAGCTGTTTTTT.